Following are 8 T cell receptor beta chains from one sample sequenced in a study of blood T cell repertoires in COVID-19. The repertoire was sequenced with immunoSEQ multiplex PCR; TCRdb's copy has only in-frame clones and lacks some. The sample holds around 250,000 clones, over 80% seen once. Sequencing input: PBMCs or T cells enriched from blood (not recorded which). The receptors were gathered from a woman younger than 45 with acute COVID-19.

This chain connects TRBV24-1 to TRBJ1-3, with D unclear. Trimming shortened V by 5 bases and J by 3 bases, and 10 bases separated the two germline ends. CDR1 is KGHDR and CDR2 is SFDVKD in the germline V gene. The CDR3 extends over 14 amino acids. CDR3 DNA sequence: TGTGCCACCAGTGGGTCAGGACTTGGAAACACCATATATTTT. It codes for CATSGSGLGNTIYF.

The chain combines TRBV7-9 with TRBJ2-7, with TRBD2 matching over 8 bases. The CDR3 is 15 residues long. Germline CDR1 is SEHNR and CDR2 is FQNEAQ (reference sequence). Trimming took 5 bases from V and 2 from J; bases not matched to a gene: 8. The CDR3 is CASSTLTGRAYEQYF. The CDR3 DNA reads as TGTGCCAGCAGCACCCTCACCGGGAGGGCCTACGAGCAGTACTTC.

This clone has just a few counts. This chain joins TRBV27 and TRBJ2-5; perhaps TRBD1 as D (6 bases). CDR1 is MNHEY, CDR2 SMNVEV, per germline (reference sequence). V was trimmed by 9 bases and J by 5 bases, leaving 10 bases between them. The CDR3 spans 11 residues. CDR3 in amino acids: CARGARETQYF. DNA for the CDR3: TGTGCCAGGGGGGCTCGGGAGACCCAGTACTTC.

Concerning this clone itself: Its ends do not fully match the called genes, so a read error is possible. This sequence joins TRBV19 and TRBJ1-5; TRBD1 might be the D (6 bases). The CDR3 is made up of 16 amino acids. Germline V gives CDR1 LNHDA, CDR2 SQIVND (reference sequence). CDR3 sequence: CASSITAGALNHPQHF. The DNA of the CDR3 is TGTGCCAGTAGTATAACCGCAGGGGCCCTAAATCACCCCCAGCATTTT.

This clone appeared a single time. The V call is TRBV4-1, the J call TRBJ1-1; D uncertain. Trimming removed 2 bases from V and 1 base from J, with 14 bases in between. Germline CDR1 is MGHRA and CDR2 is YSYEKL. The CDR3 totals 16 residues. The CDR3 nucleotides read TGCGCCAGCAGCCAACCTCAGACACCCCCGAACACTGAAGCTTTCTTT. Its translation: CASSQPQTPPNTEAFF.

The V call is TRBV19, the J call TRBJ1-2, with D maybe TRBD1 (5 bases). Trimming shortened V by 3 bases and J by 2 bases, and 13 bases separated the two germline ends. CDR1 is LNHDA, CDR2 SQIVND, per germline (reference sequence). CDR3 length equals 15 residues. The CDR3: CASSMWQGLNYGYTF. In DNA form, the CDR3 reads TGTGCCAGTAGTATGTGGCAGGGCTTGAACTATGGCTACACCTTC.

This chain connects TRBV28 to TRBJ2-7; weak D call: TRBD1 (6 bases). The CDR3 covers 15 residues. V was clipped by 3 bases and J by 0 bases, with 12 bases between them. Germline V lookup: CDR1 MDHEN, CDR2 SYDVKM. In nucleotides, the CDR3 is TGTGCCAGCAGTTTTTTCGGGACAAGCTCCTACGAGCAGTACTTC. Translation gives CASSFFGTSSYEQYF.

This clone was recorded a few times. V usage is TRBV10-1 and J usage is TRBJ2-7, with 12 positions matching TRBD2. Germline V CDR1 and CDR2: WNHNN, SYGVQD (reference sequence). V gave up 4 bases and J gave up 6 bases; unmatched junction bases: 7. The CDR3 has 15 residues. This chain's CDR3 is CASSARLAGVREQYF. DNA of the CDR3: TGCGCCAGCAGTGCCAGACTAGCGGGAGTCCGCGAGCAGTACTTC.